This TCR beta chain emerged from a study of shared clonotypes between healthy human individuals. Notes on the study in general: Sorted-subset sequencing was shown by rarefaction to be incomplete despite large depth. Across several donors, naive CD4 shared 5% to 5.5%, naive CD8 more than 3%, memory CD4 more than 2%, memory CD8 over 0.3%.

Per germline, CDR1 SNHLY and CDR2 FYNNEI. Deletions cut 0 bases from V and 1 base from J, with 21 bases between. The CDR3 totals 19 residues. With respect to this clone: The antigen is undetermined.

Only in-frame clones appear in the TCRdb table, and some are missing; sequencing was by immunoSEQ multiplex PCR. Of roughly 2.4 million clones listed, nearly 97% are singletons. V is TRBV2 and J is TRBJ1-1; perhaps TRBD1 as D (5 bases). Sequencing was performed on naive CD4+ T cells sorted from blood. Described subset: CD45RA+ positively selected. The clonotype comes from a man younger than 35 in good health. CDR3 residues: CASSEAHILTARGNTEAFF. CDR3 nucleotide sequence: TGTGCCAGCAGTGAAGCGCATATATTGACAGCAAGGGGGAACACTGAAGCTTTCTTT.